These 10 T cell receptor beta chains share one sample of origin, sequenced in a study of CD8 T cells in ankylosing spondylitis. TCRdb independently ran MiXCR on the 5' RACE reads; one entry per CDR3 protein. This repertoire shows more than 60,000 distinct CDR3 sequences, approximately 5.7% found once; its top ten account for 5%. The sequencing sample was made of synovial fluid, either unsorted or a sorted T cell fraction (not recorded which). Receptors were obtained from a male donor with ankylosing spondylitis.

CDR3 bases: TGCAGTGCTACTTCTAGCGGGAGTTACAATGAGCAGTTCTTC. Its translation is CSATSSGSYNEQFF. This rearrangement joins TRBV20-1 to TRBJ2-1; 10 positions agree with TRBD2. Trimming cost V 4 bases and J 4 bases; bases outside gene matches: 4. Looked up from germline, CDR1 is DFQATT and CDR2 is SNEGSKA (reference sequence). The CDR3 has 14 residues.

This clonotype showed up many times. The rearrangement links TRBV20-1 to TRBJ1-1; tentatively, D is TRBD1 (6 bases). Germline CDR1 DFQATT, CDR2 SNEGSKA (reference sequence). This CDR3 is built from 14 residues. Trimming cost V 5 bases and J 3 bases, with 16 bases left between them. The CDR3 is CSASDRTRYTEAFF. The CDR3 nucleotides are TGCAGTGCTTCAGACAGGACGAGGTACACTGAAGCTTTCTTT.

This clonotype was observed at least ten times. The chain couples TRBV9 to TRBJ1-1, with D possibly TRBD1 on 6 matching bases. V lost 4 bases to trimming and J lost 1 base, with 11 bases between them. Germline assignment: CDR1 SGDLS and CDR2 YYNGEE. The CDR3 has 14 amino acids. This chain's CDR3 is CASSSQGQNTEAFF. In DNA form, the CDR3 reads TGTGCCAGCAGCTCCCAGGGACAGAACACTGAAGCTTTCTTT.

This clonotype has only a few counts. Here the CDR3 DNA reads TGTGCCAGCAGCCCACCTATCAGGAACACTGAAGCTTTCTTT. It specifies CASSPPIRNTEAFF. The chain recombines TRBV5-6 with TRBJ1-1; D remains ambiguous. This CDR3 is 14 amino acids long. CDR1 is SGHDT, CDR2 YYEEEE, per germline. The V end lost 4 bases, the J end lost 1 base, and 11 bases lay between the germline ends.

CDR3 region: CASLASGTNSYNEQFF. DNA for the CDR3: TGCGCCAGCTTGGCTAGCGGGACTAACTCCTACAATGAGCAGTTCTTC. The chain carries TRBV5-1 and TRBJ2-1; TRBD2 aligns across 9 bases. The CDR3 has 16 residues. V lost 7 bases and J lost 0; bases outside the gene matches: 8. Per germline, CDR1 SGHRS and CDR2 YFSETQ.

This clonotype was found many times. The chain combines TRBV7-8 with TRBJ2-3, with 7 bases matching TRBD2. The germline CDR1 and CDR2 sequences are SGHVS and FQNEAQ. CDR3 length equals 13 residues. V trimming: 11 bases; J trimming: 3 bases; junction bases outside the gene matches: 8. CDR3 coding DNA: TGTGCCCTTGGCGGGAGTGGAACAGATACGCAGTATTTT. It translates to CALGGSGTDTQYF. Full variable domain (remainder filled in from reference TRBV7-8 and TRBJ2-3): GAGVSQSPRYKVAKRGQDVALRCDPISGHVSLFWYQQALGQGPEFLTYFQNEAQLDKSGLPSDRFFAERPEGSVSTLKIQRTQQEDSAVYLCALGGSGTDTQYFGPGTRLTVL.

In this sample, this clonotype turned up many times. The chain carries TRBV7-9 and TRBJ1-1, with 8 bases that match TRBD1. The CDR3 has 15 amino acids. The germline CDR1 and CDR2 sequences are SEHNR and FQNEAQ (reference sequence). With 3 bases clipped from V and 1 base from J, the junction kept 4 bases outside the gene matches. The CDR3 region has the DNA TGTGCCAGCAGCTTTCACGGGACAGGGAACACTGAAGCTTTCTTT. Translating gives CASSFHGTGNTEAFF. The full variable domain, completed using reference TRBV7-9 and TRBJ1-1, is DTGVSQNPRHKITKRGQNVTFRCDPISEHNRLYWYRQTLGQGPEFLTYFQNEAQLEKSRLLSDRFSAERPKGSFSTLEIQRTEQGDSAMYLCASSFHGTGNTEAFFGQGTRLTVV.

This clonotype was seen more than once but under ten times. This chain connects TRBV9 to TRBJ2-1; D perhaps matches TRBD2 (6 bases). CDR3 size: 15 residues. V was trimmed by 0 bases and J by 4 bases, leaving 11 bases between them. Looked up from germline, CDR1 is SGDLS and CDR2 is YYNGEE. The CDR3 loop reads CASSVVAVGYNEQFF. CDR3 nucleotide sequence: TGTGCCAGCAGCGTAGTAGCGGTCGGGTACAATGAGCAGTTCTTC.

By its share, this clonotype is medium-sized. CDR3: CSAGHGQGVPEQYF. DNA of the CDR3: TGCAGTGCTGGACATGGACAGGGGGTTCCCGAGCAGTACTTC. The V and J genes are TRBV20-1 and TRBJ2-7; 10 bases are shared with TRBD1. With V trimmed by 5 bases and J by 6 bases, 10 bases remained unmatched. Germline V gene data show CDR1 as DFQATT and CDR2 as SNEGSKA (reference sequence). The CDR3 has 14 amino acids.

This clonotype showed up many times. The V gene is TRBV5-1, the J gene TRBJ2-1; 8 bases match TRBD1. After removal of 2 bases from V and 6 bases from J, the junction contained 10 bases not matched to a gene. The CDR3 is made up of 16 amino acids. CDR1 and CDR2 (germline): SGHRS, YFSETQ. The CDR3 loop reads CASSFSGGAGSNEQFF. The CDR3 nucleotides are TGCGCCAGCAGCTTTTCAGGGGGCGCGGGATCCAATGAGCAGTTCTTC.